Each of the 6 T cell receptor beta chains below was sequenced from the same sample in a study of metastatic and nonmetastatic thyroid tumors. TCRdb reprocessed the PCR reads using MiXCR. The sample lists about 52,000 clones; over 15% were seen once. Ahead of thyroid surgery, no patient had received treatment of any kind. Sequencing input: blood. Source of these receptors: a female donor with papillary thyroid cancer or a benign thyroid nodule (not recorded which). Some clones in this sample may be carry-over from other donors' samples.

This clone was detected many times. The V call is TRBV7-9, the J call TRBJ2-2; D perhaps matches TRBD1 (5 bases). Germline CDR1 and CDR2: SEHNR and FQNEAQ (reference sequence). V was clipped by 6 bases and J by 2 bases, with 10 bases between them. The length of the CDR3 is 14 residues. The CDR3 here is CASSRTPNTGELFF. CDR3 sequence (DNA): TGTGCCAGCAGTCGGACACCAAACACCGGGGAGCTGTTTTTT. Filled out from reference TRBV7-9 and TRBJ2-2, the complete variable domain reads DTGVSQNPRHKITKRGQNVTFRCDPISEHNRLYWYRQTLGQGPEFLTYFQNEAQLEKSRLLSDRFSAERPKGSFSTLEIQRTEQGDSAMYLCASSRTPNTGELFFGEGSRLTVL.

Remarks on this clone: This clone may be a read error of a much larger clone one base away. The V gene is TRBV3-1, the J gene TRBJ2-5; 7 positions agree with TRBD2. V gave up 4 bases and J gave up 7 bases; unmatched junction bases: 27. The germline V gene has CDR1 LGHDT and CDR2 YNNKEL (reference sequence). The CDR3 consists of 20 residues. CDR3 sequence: CASSRLLGTIGGTRWGTQYF. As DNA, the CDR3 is TGTGCCAGCAGCCGACTGCTAGGGACTATCGGGGGGACCCGTTGGGGGACCCAGTACTTC.

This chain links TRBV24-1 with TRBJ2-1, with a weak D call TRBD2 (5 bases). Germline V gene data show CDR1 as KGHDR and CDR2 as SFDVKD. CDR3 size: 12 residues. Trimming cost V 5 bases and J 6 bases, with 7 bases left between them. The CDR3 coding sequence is TGTGCCACCAGTGTCGGAGGCAATGAGCAGTTCTTC. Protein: CATSVGGNEQFF.

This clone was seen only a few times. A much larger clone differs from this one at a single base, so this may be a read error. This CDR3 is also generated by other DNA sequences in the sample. CDR3 in amino acids: CASLPGVGSDTQYF. CDR3 coding DNA: TGTGCCAGTCTCCCGGGGGTAGGTTCAGATACGCAGTATTTT. The gene calls are TRBV19 and TRBJ2-3; possibly TRBD2 for D (6 bases). The CDR3 is 14 residues long. The germline V gene has CDR1 LNHDA and CDR2 SQIVND (reference sequence). Trimming shortened V by 8 bases and J by 4 bases, and 16 bases separated the two germline ends.

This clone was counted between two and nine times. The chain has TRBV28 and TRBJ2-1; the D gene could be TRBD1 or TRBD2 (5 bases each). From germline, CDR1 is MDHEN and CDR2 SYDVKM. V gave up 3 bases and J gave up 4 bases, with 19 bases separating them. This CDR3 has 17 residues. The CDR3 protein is CASSFQGRLSSYNEQFF. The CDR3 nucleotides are TGTGCCAGCAGTTTTCAGGGACGACTTAGCTCATACAATGAGCAGTTCTTC.

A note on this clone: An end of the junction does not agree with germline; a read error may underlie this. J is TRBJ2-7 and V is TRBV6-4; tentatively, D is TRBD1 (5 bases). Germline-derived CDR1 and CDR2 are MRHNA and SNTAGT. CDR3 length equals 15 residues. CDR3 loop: CASSLVAIAQGEQYF. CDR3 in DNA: TGTGCCAGCAGCCTGGTGGCGATCGCGCAGGGCGAGCAATACTTC.